This T cell receptor (beta chain) was profiled in a study of blood T cell repertoires in COVID-19. Study-wide background: The analysed material was cDNA or gDNA that came from T cells, B-cell-depleted T cells, or PBMCs.

Clones were read by immunoSEQ multiplex PCR, and TCRdb kept only the in-frame ones, dropping some. This table holds approximately 90,000 clones, around 85% found once. Germline V gene lookup returns CDR1 GTSNPN and CDR2 SVGIG (reference sequence). The CDR3 runs to 16 residues. V gave up 5 bases and J gave up 4 bases, with 23 bases separating them. Input material: peripheral blood. The chain joins TRBV30 to TRBJ2-5, with a weak D call TRBD2 (6 bases). The TCR was taken from a human donor in a cohort sampled during active COVID-19. In DNA, the CDR3 is TGTGCCTGGGACTCACGTTTCGGGGGAATTGGAGAGACCCAGTACTTC. Its translation is CAWDSRFGGIGETQYF.